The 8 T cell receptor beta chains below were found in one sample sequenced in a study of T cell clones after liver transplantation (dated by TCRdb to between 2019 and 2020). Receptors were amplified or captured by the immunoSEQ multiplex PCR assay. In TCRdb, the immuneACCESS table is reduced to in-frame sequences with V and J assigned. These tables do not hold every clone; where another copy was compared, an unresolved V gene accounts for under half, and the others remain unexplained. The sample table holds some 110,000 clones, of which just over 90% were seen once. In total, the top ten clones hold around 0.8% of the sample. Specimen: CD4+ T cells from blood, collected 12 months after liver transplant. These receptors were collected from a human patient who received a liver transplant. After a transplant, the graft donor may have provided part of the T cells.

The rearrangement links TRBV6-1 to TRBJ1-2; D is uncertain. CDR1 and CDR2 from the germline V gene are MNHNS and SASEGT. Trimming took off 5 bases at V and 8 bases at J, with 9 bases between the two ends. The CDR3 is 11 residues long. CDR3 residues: CASSSSGGYTF. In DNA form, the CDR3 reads TGTGCCAGCAGTTCCTCGGGAGGCTACACCTTC.

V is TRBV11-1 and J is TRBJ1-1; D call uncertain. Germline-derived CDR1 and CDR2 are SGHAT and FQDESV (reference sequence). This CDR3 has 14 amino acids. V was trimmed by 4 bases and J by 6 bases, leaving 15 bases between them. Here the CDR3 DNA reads TGTGCCAGCAGCTCAGATCGGTGGGCCCCTGAAGCTTTCTTT. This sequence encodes CASSSDRWAPEAFF. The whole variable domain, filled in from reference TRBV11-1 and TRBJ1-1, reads EAEVAQSPRYKITEKSQAVAFWCDPISGHATLYWYRQILGQGPELLVQFQDESVVDDSQLPKDRFSAERLKGVDSTLKIQPAELGDSAMYLCASSSDRWAPEAFFGQGTRLTVV.

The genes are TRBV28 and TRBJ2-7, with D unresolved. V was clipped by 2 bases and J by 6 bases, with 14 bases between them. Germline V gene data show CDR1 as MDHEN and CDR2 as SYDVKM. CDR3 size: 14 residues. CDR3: CASSLGRILGEQYF. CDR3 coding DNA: TGTGCCAGCAGTTTAGGCAGGATACTCGGCGAGCAGTACTTC. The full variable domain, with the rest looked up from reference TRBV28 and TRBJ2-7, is DVKVTQSSRYLVKRTGEKVFLECVQDMDHENMFWYRQDPGLGLRLIYFSYDVKMKEKGDIPEGYSVSREKKERFSLILESASTNQTSMYLCASSLGRILGEQYFGPGTRLTVT.

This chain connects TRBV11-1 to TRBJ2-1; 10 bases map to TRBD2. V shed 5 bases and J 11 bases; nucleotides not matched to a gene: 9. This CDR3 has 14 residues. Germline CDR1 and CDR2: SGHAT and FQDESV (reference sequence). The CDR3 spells CASSAATSGIKQFF. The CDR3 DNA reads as TGTGCCAGCAGCGCAGCTACTAGCGGGATAAAGCAGTTCTTC.

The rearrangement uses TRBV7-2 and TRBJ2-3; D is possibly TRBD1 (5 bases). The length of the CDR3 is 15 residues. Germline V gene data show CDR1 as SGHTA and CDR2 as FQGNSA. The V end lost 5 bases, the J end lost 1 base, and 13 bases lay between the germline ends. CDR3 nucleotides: TGTGCCAGCAGCCCGCCTCTGACAGGCACAGATACGCAGTATTTT. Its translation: CASSPPLTGTDTQYF.

As DNA, the CDR3 is TGTGCCAGCAGCCCAGAGGTTAGCCAGTCCCACGAGCAGTACTTC. This sequence encodes CASSPEVSQSHEQYF. The V call is TRBV11-3, the J call TRBJ2-7, with D uncertain. Germline V gives CDR1 SGHNT, CDR2 YENEEA. The length of the CDR3 is 15 residues. Trimming removed 5 bases from V and 5 bases from J, with 19 bases in between.

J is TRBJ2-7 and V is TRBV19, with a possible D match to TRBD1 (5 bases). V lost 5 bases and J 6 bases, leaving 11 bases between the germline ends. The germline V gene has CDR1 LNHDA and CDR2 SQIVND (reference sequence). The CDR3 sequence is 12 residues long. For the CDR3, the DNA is TGTGCCAGTAGTGGATCAGGGCCCGAGCAGTACTTC. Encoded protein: CASSGSGPEQYF. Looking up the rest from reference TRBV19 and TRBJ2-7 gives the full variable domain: DGGITQSPKYLFRKEGQNVTLSCEQNLNHDAMYWYRQDPGQGLRLIYYSQIVNDFQKGDIAEGYSVSREKKESFPLTVTSAQKNPTAFYLCASSGSGPEQYFGPGTRLTVT.

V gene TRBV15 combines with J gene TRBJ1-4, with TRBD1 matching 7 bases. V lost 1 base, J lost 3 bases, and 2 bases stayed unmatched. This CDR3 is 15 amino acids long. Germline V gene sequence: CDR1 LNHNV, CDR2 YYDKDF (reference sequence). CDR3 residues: CATSRVGGPNEKLFF. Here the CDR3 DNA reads TGTGCCACCAGCAGAGTAGGGGGCCCTAATGAAAAACTGTTTTTT.